Listed below are T cell receptor beta chains from one sample, sequenced in a study of radiation and T cells in renal cell carcinoma. Method: immunoSEQ multiplex PCR; TCRdb's copy keeps in-frame clones and lacks some. The table includes roughly 100,000 clones, around nine tenths detected once. The sequencing used blood, collected from a patient whose treatment included radiotherapy and nephrectomy. The receptors were gathered from a man over 45 with renal cell carcinoma. CDR3s include the opening cysteine and the closing phenylalanine or tryptophan. Each record gives: J gene, V gene, clone size, D gene, CDR3 DNA, CDR3 protein. D genes are given only for firm matches. Expanded clones get a size class; other rows say once, few or many, or leave the size out.

j_gene: TRBJ2-7; v_gene: TRBV10-2; abundance: NA; d_gene: TRBD1; CDR3nt: TGCGCCAGCAGTGAGAGAGGGGGCGCCTACGAGCAGTACTTC; CDR3aa: CASSERGGAYEQYF
j_gene: TRBJ1-1; v_gene: TRBV7-2; abundance: NA; d_gene: TRBD1; CDR3nt: TGTGCCAGCAGCTTCCCGACCGGACAGGAGATTCCTTTCTTT; CDR3aa: CASSFPTGQEIPFF
j_gene: TRBJ2-3; v_gene: TRBV5-6; abundance: once; d_gene: TRBD1; CDR3nt: TGTGCCAGCAGCTTGGCCGACAGGGGATACCCAGATACGCAGTATTTT; CDR3aa: CASSLADRGYPDTQYF
j_gene: TRBJ2-7; v_gene: TRBV19; abundance: NA; d_gene: NA; CDR3nt: TGTGCCAGTAGGGGGGCGGCGGGATTCTACGAGCAGTACTTC; CDR3aa: CASRGAAGFYEQYF
j_gene: TRBJ1-6; v_gene: TRBV10-1; abundance: few; d_gene: TRBD1; CDR3nt: TGCGCCAGCAGTGATGGGACAGAGGGCTCACCCCTCCACTTT; CDR3aa: CASSDGTEGSPLHF
j_gene: TRBJ1-1; v_gene: TRBV29-1; abundance: few; d_gene: NA; CDR3nt: TGCAGCGTTTCTTGGGGGCTCACTGAAGCTTTCTTT; CDR3aa: CSVSWGLTEAFF
j_gene: TRBJ1-5; v_gene: TRBV27; abundance: NA; d_gene: TRBD1; CDR3nt: TGTGCCAGCAGTTCATTCAGGGGGAATCAGCCCCAGCATTTT; CDR3aa: CASSSFRGNQPQHF
j_gene: TRBJ1-6; v_gene: TRBV4-1; abundance: few; d_gene: NA; CDR3nt: TGCGCCAGCAGCCAAGTTATTCAGGGAAGCTCACCCCTCCACTTT; CDR3aa: CASSQVIQGSSPLHF
j_gene: TRBJ2-1; v_gene: TRBV7-9; abundance: NA; d_gene: TRBD1; CDR3nt: TGTGCCAGCAGCTCCGGGACAGAGAATGAGCAGTTCTTC; CDR3aa: CASSSGTENEQFF
j_gene: TRBJ1-1; v_gene: TRBV30; abundance: NA; d_gene: NA; CDR3nt: TGTGCCTGGAGTGTTAGAACGGACACTGAAGCTTTCTTT; CDR3aa: CAWSVRTDTEAFF
j_gene: TRBJ1-1; v_gene: TRBV6-5; abundance: NA; d_gene: NA; CDR3nt: TGTGCCAGCAGTTACGGAGTTGTTGAAGCTTTCTTT; CDR3aa: CASSYGVVEAFF
j_gene: TRBJ1-2; v_gene: TRBV19; abundance: NA; d_gene: NA; CDR3nt: TGTGCCAGCACATCCCCGGGTCTCACTCGGGGCTACACCTTC; CDR3aa: CASTSPGLTRGYTF
j_gene: TRBJ1-1; v_gene: TRBV18; abundance: NA; d_gene: TRBD1; CDR3nt: TGTGCCAGCTCACAGCAGGGACAGGGGGACACTGAAGCTTTCTTT; CDR3aa: CASSQQGQGDTEAFF
j_gene: TRBJ1-2; v_gene: TRBV19; abundance: NA; d_gene: TRBD1; CDR3nt: TGTGCCAGTAGTCCGACAGGGGGCTATGGCTACACCTTC; CDR3aa: CASSPTGGYGYTF
j_gene: TRBJ1-3; v_gene: TRBV6-1; abundance: NA; d_gene: TRBD1; CDR3nt: TGTGCCAGCAGCGAAGACAGGGTGTCTCTAACCATATATTTT; CDR3aa: CASSEDRVSLTIYF
j_gene: TRBJ2-7; v_gene: TRBV18; abundance: NA; d_gene: NA; CDR3nt: TGTGCCAGCTCACCACCGGGTACCCCTTGGGAGCAGTACTTC; CDR3aa: CASSPPGTPWEQYF
j_gene: TRBJ2-5; v_gene: TRBV15; abundance: NA; d_gene: TRBD2; CDR3nt: TGTGCCACCAGCAGAGATTGGGGTAGCGGGGTCCAAGAGACCCAGTACTTC; CDR3aa: CATSRDWGSGVQETQYF
j_gene: TRBJ1-4; v_gene: TRBV7-9; abundance: NA; d_gene: NA; CDR3nt: TGTGCCAGCAGCTTGGGGGCTGAGGAAAAACTGTTTTTT; CDR3aa: CASSLGAEEKLFF
j_gene: TRBJ1-6; v_gene: TRBV4-3; abundance: NA; d_gene: TRBD1; CDR3nt: TGCGCCAGCAGCCAAGGGGGGGGACAGGGCTATTCACCCCTCCACTTT; CDR3aa: CASSQGGGQGYSPLHF
j_gene: TRBJ1-1; v_gene: TRBV7-9; abundance: NA; d_gene: NA; CDR3nt: TGTGCCAGCAGCTCGAGGGGGGGCACTGAAGCTTTCTTT; CDR3aa: CASSSRGGTEAFF